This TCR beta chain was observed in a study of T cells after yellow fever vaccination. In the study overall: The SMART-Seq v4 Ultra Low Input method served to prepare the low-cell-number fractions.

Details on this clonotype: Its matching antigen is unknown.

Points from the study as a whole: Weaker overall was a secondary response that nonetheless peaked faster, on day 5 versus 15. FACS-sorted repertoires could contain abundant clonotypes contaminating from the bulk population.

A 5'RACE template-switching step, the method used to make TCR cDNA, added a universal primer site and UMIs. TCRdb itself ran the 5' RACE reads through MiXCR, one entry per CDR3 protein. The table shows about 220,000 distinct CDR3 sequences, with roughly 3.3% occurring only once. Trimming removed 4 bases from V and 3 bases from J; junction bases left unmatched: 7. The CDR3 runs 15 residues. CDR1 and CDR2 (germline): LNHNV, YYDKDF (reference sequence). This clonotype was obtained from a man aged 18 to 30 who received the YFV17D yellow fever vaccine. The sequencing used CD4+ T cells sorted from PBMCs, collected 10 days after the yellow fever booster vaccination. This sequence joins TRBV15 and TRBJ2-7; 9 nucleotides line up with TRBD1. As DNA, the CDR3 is TGTGCCACCAGCACCCGCCAGGGACAGGGCTACGAGCAGTACTTC. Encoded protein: CATSTRQGQGYEQYF.